This T cell receptor beta chain emerged from a study of T cell responses to AZD1222 COVID-19 vaccine. Notes on the study in general: Regions left unmutated in variants are reportedly the target of nearly half of spike-specific TCRs. Among AZD1222 vaccinees, only 5 to 7 were seropositive at baseline. The donor cohort was predominantly white British with a female majority, and clonal diversity may have been underestimated.

The repertoire was sequenced with immunoSEQ multiplex PCR; TCRdb's copy has only in-frame clones and lacks some. Of 89,000 or so clones in the sample, about 82% were seen once. Germline V CDR1 and CDR2: SNHLY, FYNNEI. V dropped 3 bases and J dropped 6 bases, with 8 bases sitting between them. The length of the CDR3 is 12 residues. Both about-4-week and about-12-week second-dose recipients were combined. A remark on this clone: Its cognate antigen is unknown.

The receptor was derived from an adult who received the AZD1222 COVID-19 vaccine. This chain connects TRBV2 to TRBJ1-2; TRBD1 might be the D (5 bases). Material: peripheral blood, obtained 28 days after the second AZD1222 dose. The CDR3 is CASSDRAHGYTF. The CDR3 DNA reads TGTGCCAGCAGTGACAGGGCTCATGGCTACACCTTC.